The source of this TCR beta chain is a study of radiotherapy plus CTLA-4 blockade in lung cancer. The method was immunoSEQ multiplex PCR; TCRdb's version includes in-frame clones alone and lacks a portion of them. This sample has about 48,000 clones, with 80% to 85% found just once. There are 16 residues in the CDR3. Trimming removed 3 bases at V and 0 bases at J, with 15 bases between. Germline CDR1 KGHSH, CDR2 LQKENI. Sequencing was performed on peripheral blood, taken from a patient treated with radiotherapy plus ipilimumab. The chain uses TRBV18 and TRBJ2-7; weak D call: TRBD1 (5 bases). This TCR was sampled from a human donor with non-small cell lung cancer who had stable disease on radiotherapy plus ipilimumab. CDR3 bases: TGTGCCAGCTCACCCCGACAGTTAGCCCGCTCCTACGAGCAGTACTTC. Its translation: CASSPRQLARSYEQYF.